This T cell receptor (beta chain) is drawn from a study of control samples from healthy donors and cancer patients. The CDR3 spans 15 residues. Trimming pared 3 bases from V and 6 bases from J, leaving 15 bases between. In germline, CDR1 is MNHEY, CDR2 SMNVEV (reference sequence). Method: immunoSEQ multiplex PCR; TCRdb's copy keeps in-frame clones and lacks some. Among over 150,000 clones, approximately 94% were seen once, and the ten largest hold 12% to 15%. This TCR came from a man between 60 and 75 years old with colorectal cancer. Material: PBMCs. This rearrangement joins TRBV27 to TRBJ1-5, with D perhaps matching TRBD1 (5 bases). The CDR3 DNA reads TGTGCCAGCAGTTTTGGGGCCGGGGCCACTCAGCCCCAGCATTTT. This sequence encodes CASSFGAGATQPQHF.